This T cell receptor (beta chain) emerged from a study of CD8+CD57+ T cells in acquired aplastic anemia. Study-level points and caveats: Patients were compared with controls for CD8+ Simpson's diversity, and no significant difference emerged.

Details on this clonotype: Its cognate antigen is unknown. At one of its ends the junction is not consistent with the germline gene, which may arise from a read error.

From germline, CDR1 is SGHTA and CDR2 FQGTGA. The length of the CDR3 is 16 residues. The template used for profiling TCR beta VDJ and CDR3 was genomic DNA. Via MiXCR, TCRdb re-called the reads, giving one row per CDR3 protein. The sample lists 300,000 or so distinct CDR3 sequences; roughly 50% were seen once. The sequence came from a human donor with severe aplastic anemia or a healthy control (not recorded which). The chain uses TRBV7-3 and TRBJ2-7; TRBD1 or TRBD2 may be the D gene (5 bases each). The specimen was sorted CD4+, CD8+, or CD8+CD57+ T cells (not recorded which) from PBMCs. As DNA, the CDR3 is TGTGCCAGCAGCTTACTATATGGGGCTAGCTCCTACGAACAGTACTTC. It is translated as CASSLLYGASSYEQYF.